This TCR beta chain was sequenced for a study of breast tumors, draining lymph nodes, adjacent tissues. Study conclusions and caveats: Compared with lymph nodes, tumors were less diverse; compared with nontumor tissue, more. Compared with basal-like, luminal-like tumors shared significantly more repertoire with nontumor tissue. Data fit most tumor T cells coming from lymph node, expanding in tumor. That most tumor T cells come from lymph nodes remained unproven.

TCRdb itself ran the multiplex PCR reads through MiXCR, one entry per CDR3 protein. The sample lists around 140,000 distinct CDR3 sequences, over 25% occurring once. CDR1 SGDLS and CDR2 YYNGEE come from the germline V gene. CDR3 length equals 15 residues. V lost 0 bases to trimming and J lost 3 bases; unmatched junction nucleotides: 5. The lymph nodes were axillary draining lymph nodes from breast cancer patients. Comment on this clonotype: Its antigen is unknown.

The chain recombines TRBV9 with TRBJ1-1, with 7 bases lining up with TRBD1. Sequenced material: axillary lymph node tissue. This TCR was recovered from a female donor with breast cancer. Some clones in this sample may be carry-over from other donors' samples. The CDR3 bases are TGTGCCAGCAGCGTAGAGGGGGCAGACGACACTGAAGCTTTCTTT. Translating gives CASSVEGADDTEAFF.